This record concerns one TCR beta chain sequence. What it binds is not known. This specimen belongs to a study of PD-1 blockade in classical Hodgkin lymphoma. Study conclusions and caveats: By C4D1, CD4+ diversity increased significantly, especially in complete responders. The study found complete responders had baseline diversity similar to newly diagnosed patients.

Method: immunoSEQ multiplex PCR; TCRdb's copy keeps in-frame clones and lacks some. Of approximately 110,000 clones in the sample, approximately 89% are singletons; the top ten hold 15% to 20%. V lost 7 bases and J lost 7; bases outside the gene matches: 7. Germline V gene lookup returns CDR1 MDHEN and CDR2 SYDVKM. The CDR3 totals 13 residues. Time point indicated: cycle 4 day 1 (C4D1), after 6 weeks of nivolumab. Relapse after autologous stem cell transplantation occurred in every patient, and brentuximab vedotin exposure varied. Responses achieved at best were complete response, partial response or progressive disease.

Sequences were derived from peripheral blood mononuclear cells (PBMCs), sampled before the fourth cycle of nivolumab. The chain is built from TRBV28 and TRBJ1-5; TRBD1 matches 7 bases. This TCR was sampled from a human donor with classical Hodgkin lymphoma. CDR3 in amino acids: CASTGGRHQPQHF. The DNA for the CDR3 is TGTGCCAGCACAGGGGGACGTCACCAGCCCCAGCATTTT. Supplemented by reference TRBV28 and TRBJ1-5, the full variable domain reads DVKVTQSSRYLVKRTGEKVFLECVQDMDHENMFWYRQDPGLGLRLIYFSYDVKMKEKGDIPEGYSVSREKKERFSLILESASTNQTSMYLCASTGGRHQPQHFGDGTRLSIL.